This T cell receptor beta chain was sequenced for a study of cytomegalovirus exposure and HLA in healthy donors. Study in general: The same platform was used for the 120 validation repertoires and the approximately 700 first-cohort repertoires, a later analysis reported. Overall study findings and caveats: Within the 95 to 150 validation repertoires, first-cohort TCR clusters tended to co-occur, according to a later analysis. Among TCR sequences, most were rare, though some public TCRs appeared in many donors.

In its sample, this clone was seen once. Its antigen is not known. Clones were sequenced by immunoSEQ multiplex PCR, and TCRdb holds only the in-frame ones, with some missing. The sample yields under 200,000 clones, roughly nine tenths seen once. J lost 4 bases, V lost 0 bases, and 5 bases had no gene match. Germline V CDR1 and CDR2: MNHNS, SASEGT. The length of the CDR3 is 15 residues. This receptor was identified in a woman aged 18 to 35 in good health and CMV-seropositive. The genes are TRBV6-1 and TRBJ1-2; TRBD1 agrees at 7 bases. Sequencing was done on a sample of PBMCs. The CDR3 DNA follows: TGTGCCAGCAGTGAAGCTTGGGACAGTATCTATGGCTACACCTTC. This translates into CASSEAWDSIYGYTF.